This T cell receptor (beta chain) was sequenced for a study of cytomegalovirus exposure and HLA in healthy donors. Per germline, CDR1 MNHEY and CDR2 SVGAGI. V trimming: 4 bases; J trimming: 4 bases; junction bases outside the gene matches: 6. The CDR3 sequence is 15 residues long. Vbeta (60) and Jbeta (13) primers were used in the PCR. Measured with immunoSEQ multiplex PCR; TCRdb has only the in-frame clones, and not every one. The table shows around 67,000 clones, with over 60% occurring only once. The origin of this receptor is a woman aged 50 to 65 in good health and CMV-seronegative. The chain has TRBV6-5 and TRBJ2-7; 11 bases line up with TRBD1. Sequenced: PBMCs. The DNA for the CDR3 is TGTGCCAGCAGTTCCGCCGGACAGGGGGCTTACGAGCAGTACTTC. It is translated as CASSSAGQGAYEQYF.